Listed below are T cell receptor beta chains from one sample, sequenced in a study of cytomegalovirus exposure and HLA in healthy donors. Some clones are missing from TCRdb's copy, which holds only in-frame ones; the method was immunoSEQ multiplex PCR. Found here are tens of thousands of clones, 70% to 90% of them singletons; the top ten hold 3.5% to 4%. What was sequenced was PBMCs. These receptors were obtained from a young woman in good health and CMV-seropositive. Each CDR3 is given with its conserved first and last residue. The order of the fields is D gene, V gene, J gene, clone size, CDR3 DNA, CDR3 protein. D genes are given only for firm matches. Only part of the rows carry a size: once, few, many, or a class if the clone is expanded.

>.|TRBV4-3|TRBJ1-2|.
TGCGCCAGCAGCCAAGAGCATCAACTCTATGGCTACACCTTC
CASSQEHQLYGYTF
>TRBD1|TRBV5-5|TRBJ2-7|.
TGTGCCAGCAGCTCAAGAGAGGGGACAGCAACAATACACGAGCAGTACTTC
CASSSREGTATIHEQYF
>TRBD1|TRBV12-5|TRBJ1-5|.
TGTGCTAGTGGTTACGGACAGGATCAGCCCCAGCATTTT
CASGYGQDQPQHF
>.|TRBV2|TRBJ1-1|few
TGTGCCAGCAGTGTCACGGGGAAAACTGAAGCTTTCTTT
CASSVTGKTEAFF
>.|TRBV19|TRBJ1-3|once
TGTGCCAGTAGTATCCTGGCCGGGGCTGGAAACACCATATATTTT
CASSILAGAGNTIYF
>.|TRBV6-5|TRBJ1-5|.
TGTGCCAGCACCGGGGGTAGCAATCAGCCCCAGCATTTT
CASTGGSNQPQHF
>.|TRBV27|TRBJ1-2|.
TGTGCCAGCAGTCAAATTACCGGGACAAGAAATGGCTACACCTTC
CASSQITGTRNGYTF
>TRBD1|TRBV7-9|TRBJ1-1|once
TGTGCCAGCAGCTCAAACTCTGATCCGGGACAGGGTTTGGGTGAAGCTTTCTTT
CASSSNSDPGQGLGEAFF
>.|TRBV4-3|TRBJ1-2|.
TGCGCCAGCAGGGGGGCAGGGAACTCGAATGGCTACACCTTC
CASRGAGNSNGYTF
>TRBD2|TRBV4-1|TRBJ2-5|.
TGCGCCAGCAGCCTCAGGACTAGCGGGGAGCTCCCACAAGAGACCCAGTACTTC
CASSLRTSGELPQETQYF